These T cell receptor beta chains were read from a single sample in a study of CD8 T cells in ankylosing spondylitis. Each CDR3 protein gets one entry after TCRdb re-called the 5' RACE reads with MiXCR. This table has a few hundred thousand distinct CDR3 sequences, about 13% appearing once. Source material: blood, either unsorted or a sorted T cell fraction (not recorded which). The receptors were sampled from a male donor with ankylosing spondylitis. CDR3s include the opening cysteine and the closing phenylalanine or tryptophan. The D gene is left open where the match is weak. Where a row states a size, it is once, few, many or the class of an expanded clone; other rows omit it.

CDR3aa,CDR3nt,d_gene,v_gene,j_gene,abundance
CASSEISPKTDTQYF,TGTGCCAGCAGTGAAATCAGTCCAAAGACAGATACGCAGTATTTT,-,TRBV2,TRBJ2-3,-
CATLGGAADTQYF,TGTGCCACCCTAGGTGGGGCAGCAGATACGCAGTATTTT,-,TRBV6-1,TRBJ2-3,-
CASSLRDRPYNEQFF,TGTGCCAGCAGCCTCCGGGACAGACCCTACAATGAGCAGTTCTTC,TRBD1,TRBV3-1,TRBJ2-1,few
CASSHPTGTGSEEQYF,TGTGCCAGCAGCCACCCAACCGGGACAGGGAGTGAGGAGCAGTACTTC,TRBD1,TRBV7-9,TRBJ2-7,few
CASSYSMTRQNNEQFF,TGTGCCAGCAGTTACTCCATGACTAGGCAAAACAATGAGCAGTTCTTC,-,TRBV6-5,TRBJ2-1,many
CASCEASGVNVLTF,TGCGCCAGCTGTGAGGCATCTGGGGTCAACGTCCTGACTTTC,-,TRBV5-1,TRBJ2-6,-
CASSLVRRGSSGANVLTF,TGTGCCAGCAGCTTGGTACGGCGCGGGAGCTCTGGGGCCAACGTCCTGACTTTC,TRBD2,TRBV5-6,TRBJ2-6,-
CASSPYDGSPLHF,TGTGCCAGCAGCCCTTACGACGGTTCACCCCTCCACTTT,-,TRBV3-1,TRBJ1-6,few
CASSTDRGRETQYF,TGTGCCAGTAGTACGGACAGGGGGCGAGAGACCCAGTACTTC,TRBD1,TRBV19,TRBJ2-5,many
CAIDRDGGREQYF,TGTGCCATCGACCGGGACGGGGGGCGCGAGCAGTACTTC,-,TRBV10-3,TRBJ2-7,-
CAISESTLASGTSTDTQYF,TGTGCCATCAGTGAGTCGACTTTGGCTAGCGGAACTAGCACAGATACGCAGTATTTT,TRBD2,TRBV10-3,TRBJ2-3,-
CASSGVPRGETQYF,TGTGCCAGCAGTGGGGTTCCCCGAGGGGAGACCCAGTACTTC,-,TRBV2,TRBJ2-5,-
CASSYDGQMNTEAFF,TGTGCCAGCAGTTACGATGGCCAGATGAACACTGAAGCTTTCTTT,-,TRBV6-5,TRBJ1-1,few
CASSTGTSLGYTF,TGTGCCAGCAGCACCGGGACAAGCCTTGGCTACACCTTC,-,TRBV7-8,TRBJ1-2,-
CSARDAGTAQETQYF,TGCAGTGCTAGAGACGCCGGGACAGCCCAAGAGACCCAGTACTTC,TRBD1,TRBV20-1,TRBJ2-5,-
CASSPTPSSVQTGELFF,TGTGCCAGCAGCCCCACACCTAGCAGCGTCCAAACCGGGGAGCTGTTTTTT,-,TRBV7-7,TRBJ2-2,few
CASSRGGDAYGYTF,TGTGCCAGCAGTCGTGGGGGGGATGCCTATGGCTACACCTTC,-,TRBV6-1,TRBJ1-2,-
CASSSGTRDINEQFF,TGTGCCAGCAGCTCCGGGACTAGGGATATCAATGAGCAGTTCTTC,TRBD2,TRBV5-4,TRBJ2-1,few
CASRPNNQPQHF,TGTGCCAGCAGACCGAACAATCAGCCCCAGCATTTT,-,TRBV12-3/TRBV12-4,TRBJ1-5,many
CASSLMTSANEQFF,TGTGCCAGCAGCTTAATGACTAGCGCGAATGAGCAGTTCTTC,TRBD2,TRBV5-6,TRBJ2-1,few
CASSFRGTNTEAFF,TGTGCCAGCAGTTTCAGGGGAACGAACACTGAAGCTTTCTTT,-,TRBV12-3/TRBV12-4,TRBJ1-1,many
CASSFWTSGTTDTQYF,TGTGCCAGCAGCTTTTGGACTAGCGGGACCACAGATACGCAGTATTTT,TRBD2,TRBV5-5,TRBJ2-3,-
CASSLVWSSYNSPLHF,TGTGCCAGCAGCTTGGTTTGGAGCTCCTATAATTCACCCCTCCACTTT,-,TRBV5-5,TRBJ1-6,few
CASSLELRYNEQFF,TGCGCCAGCAGCTTGGAACTGCGGTACAATGAGCAGTTCTTC,-,TRBV5-1,TRBJ2-1,few
CASSPREGLYTDTQYF,TGTGCCAGCAGTCCCAGGGAGGGACTATACACAGATACGCAGTATTTT,TRBD2,TRBV28,TRBJ2-3,-
CASRMTGHETQYF,TGTGCCAGCAGAATGACGGGCCACGAGACCCAGTACTTC,-,TRBV11-2,TRBJ2-5,few
CASSPPVPGARGYGYTF,TGTGCCAGCAGTCCCCCAGTCCCAGGGGCGCGCGGCTATGGCTACACCTTC,-,TRBV6-2/TRBV6-3,TRBJ1-2,many
CSALAGANNEQFF,TGCAGTGCTCTAGCGGGCGCCAACAATGAGCAGTTCTTC,TRBD2,TRBV20-1,TRBJ2-1,-
CASSLGGGTPSPASSYNEQFF,TGTGCCAGCAGCTTGGGGGGGGGGACTCCCTCTCCTGCGAGCTCCTACAATGAGCAGTTCTTC,TRBD2,TRBV11-1,TRBJ2-1,-
CASKGSSSGNTIYF,TGTGCCAGTAAGGGCTCAAGCTCTGGAAACACCATATATTTT,-,TRBV19,TRBJ1-3,-
CASSSRQGRQETQYF,TGTGCCAGCAGTTCTCGACAGGGGAGACAAGAGACCCAGTACTTC,TRBD1,TRBV12-3/TRBV12-4,TRBJ2-5,many
CASSPLVLAGMSSTDTQYF,TGTGCCAGCAGCCCTCTGGTGTTAGCGGGGATGTCTAGCACAGATACGCAGTATTTT,TRBD2,TRBV7-8,TRBJ2-3,many
CASTRSSPGETQYF,TGTGCCAGCACTAGGAGCAGTCCGGGAGAGACCCAGTACTTC,-,TRBV7-8,TRBJ2-5,few
CASSQLTSGNNEQFF,TGCGCCAGCAGCCAACTGACTAGCGGGAATAATGAGCAGTTCTTC,TRBD2,TRBV4-1,TRBJ2-1,many
CASSLTGLVYGYTF,TGCGCCAGCAGCTTAACGGGACTAGTCTATGGCTACACCTTC,-,TRBV5-1,TRBJ1-2,many
CATSTNRGREQYF,TGTGCCACCAGTACGAACAGGGGGCGAGAGCAGTACTTC,TRBD1,TRBV12-3/TRBV12-4,TRBJ2-7,few
CASSLSMRPETQYF,TGTGCCAGCAGCTTGTCCATGCGACCGGAGACCCAGTACTTC,-,TRBV5-6,TRBJ2-5,-
CSVSGTRETYGEAFF,TGCAGTGTGTCAGGGACACGGGAAACGTATGGGGAAGCTTTCTTT,-,TRBV20-1,TRBJ1-1,few
CASSLGAGTKYF,TGCGCCAGCAGCTTGGGCGCCGGGACTAAGTACTTC,TRBD2,TRBV5-1,TRBJ2-7,-
CASTLTWGLPGSYEQYF,TGTGCCAGCACTCTCACTTGGGGTCTCCCTGGTAGTTACGAGCAGTACTTC,-,TRBV12-3/TRBV12-4,TRBJ2-7,few
CASSQDLGQITDYGYTF,TGTGCCAGCAGCCAAGATCTCGGTCAGATCACGGACTATGGCTACACCTTC,-,TRBV3-1,TRBJ1-2,-
CSLTKTNEKLFF,TGCAGTCTCACTAAAACTAATGAAAAACTGTTTTTT,-,TRBV20-1,TRBJ1-4,few
CASSRGTAYGYTF,TGTGCCAGCAGTCGCGGGACAGCCTATGGCTACACCTTC,TRBD1,TRBV6-1,TRBJ1-2,-
CASSPTSGPYSYNEQFF,TGCGCCAGCAGCCCTACTAGCGGGCCATACTCCTACAATGAGCAGTTCTTC,TRBD2,TRBV5-1,TRBJ2-1,-
CASGLVRGRGTDTQYF,TGTGCTAGTGGTTTGGTACGGGGCAGGGGCACAGATACGCAGTATTTT,-,TRBV12-5,TRBJ2-3,-
CSARGNVGTYEQYF,TGCAGTGCTAGAGGGAACGTGGGGACCTACGAGCAGTACTTC,-,TRBV20-1,TRBJ2-7,-
CASSPEAPLSSYNEQFF,TGTGCCAGCAGCCCGGAGGCTCCTTTGAGCTCCTACAATGAGCAGTTCTTC,-,TRBV11-2,TRBJ2-1,many
CASSEFGTGVRGGEKLFF,TGTGCCAGCAGTGAATTCGGGACAGGAGTACGTGGCGGTGAAAAACTGTTTTTT,TRBD1,TRBV25-1,TRBJ1-4,once
CASSPSGSVHEQYF,TGTGCCAGCAGTCCTTCTGGCTCCGTGCACGAGCAGTACTTC,-,TRBV6-1,TRBJ2-7,many
CASVRDGEDSPLHF,TGTGCCAGCGTCCGGGACGGAGAGGATTCACCCCTCCACTTT,-,TRBV2,TRBJ1-6,-
CASSLLGEPEETQYF,TGTGCCAGCAGCTTGTTGGGTGAGCCGGAAGAGACCCAGTACTTC,-,TRBV5-6,TRBJ2-5,few
CASSLIGVGRYNEQFF,TGTGCCAGCAGCCTCATAGGTGTTGGGCGCTACAATGAGCAGTTCTTC,-,TRBV7-2,TRBJ2-1,-
CASSPGATEAFF,TGTGCCAGCTCACCAGGGGCCACTGAAGCTTTCTTT,-,TRBV18,TRBJ1-1,many